This record looks at one T cell receptor (beta chain) sequence and its context. What it binds is not known. The entry originates in a study of cytomegalovirus exposure and HLA in healthy donors. Study outcomes and limitations: The authors later linked a missense DCLRE1C variant to TCR beta V- and J-gene trimming. TRBV6-2, TRBV6-3 and some other V segments were excluded as indistinguishable. It was reported that TCR beta sequences correctly inferred the HLA-A and HLA-B alleles for most subjects. There were several of the most significant clusters that appeared linked to common viral pathogens in a later analysis.

Primers: 60 Vbeta forward and 13 Jbeta reverse. Only in-frame clones appear in the TCRdb table, and some are missing; sequencing was by immunoSEQ multiplex PCR. This repertoire includes approximately 180,000 clones. CDR1 is SGHNT, CDR2 YENEEA, per germline. The V gene end was trimmed by 1 base and the J gene end by 2 bases; junction bases not matched to a gene: 1. This CDR3 is built from 15 residues. This receptor was obtained from a man aged 30 to 39 in good health and CMV-seronegative. The sequenced sample was PBMCs. J is TRBJ2-1 and V is TRBV11-3, with 8 bases matching TRBD2. CDR3 loop: CASSLAGGPYNEQFF. CDR3 bases: TGTGCCAGCAGCTTAGCGGGGGGGCCCTACAATGAGCAGTTCTTC.